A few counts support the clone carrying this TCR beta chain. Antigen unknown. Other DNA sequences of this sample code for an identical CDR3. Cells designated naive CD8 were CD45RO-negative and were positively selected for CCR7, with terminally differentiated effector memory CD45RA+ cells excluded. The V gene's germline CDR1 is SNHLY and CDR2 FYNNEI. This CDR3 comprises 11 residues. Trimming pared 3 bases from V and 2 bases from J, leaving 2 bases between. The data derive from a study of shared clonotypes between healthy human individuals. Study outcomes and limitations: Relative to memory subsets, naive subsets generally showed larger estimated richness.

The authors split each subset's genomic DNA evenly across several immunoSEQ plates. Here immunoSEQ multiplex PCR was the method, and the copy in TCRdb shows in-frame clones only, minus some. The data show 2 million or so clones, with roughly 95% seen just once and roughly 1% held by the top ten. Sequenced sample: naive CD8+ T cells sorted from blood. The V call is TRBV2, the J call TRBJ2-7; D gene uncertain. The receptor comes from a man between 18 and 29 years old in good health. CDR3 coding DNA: TGTGCCAGCAGTGAGGCCTACGAGCAGTACTTC. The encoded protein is CASSEAYEQYF.